The 18 T cell receptor beta chains in this list originate from one sample, sequenced in a study of T cell repertoires in cytomegalovirus infection. TCRdb processed the reads anew with MiXCR; each CDR3 protein has one entry. In the table there are around 530,000 distinct CDR3 sequences, approximately 17% of which are singletons. The sequenced sample consisted of CD8+ T cells from PBMCs. Receptor source: a human donor in good health (CMV status not recorded). Some clones in this sample may be carry-over from other donors' samples.

In its sample, this clonotype was seen many times. The genes are TRBV5-5 and TRBJ2-7; 11 bases are a match to TRBD2. The CDR3 runs to 14 residues. The J segment lost 6 bases and the V segment lost 1 base, leaving 3 bases of the junction unmatched. Germline V gives CDR1 SGHKS, CDR2 YYEKEE (reference sequence). In DNA form, the CDR3 reads TGTGCCAGCAGCTTGTCGCTAGCGGGAGGCGAGCAGTACTTC. Its protein is CASSLSLAGGEQYF.

This clonotype was observed a handful of times. The chain couples TRBV11-1 to TRBJ2-7; 10 bases agree with TRBD1. The ends lost 5 bases at V and 3 bases at J; junction bases unmatched: 7. Germline V gene data show CDR1 as SGHAT and CDR2 as FQDESV (reference sequence). There are 15 residues in the CDR3. As DNA, the CDR3 is TGTGCCAGCAGCCTACGCCGGGACAGGGGCTACGAGCAGTACTTC. It specifies CASSLRRDRGYEQYF.

This clonotype was detected many times. V is TRBV7-8 and J is TRBJ2-7, with 10 bases identical to TRBD2. The V gene end was trimmed by 0 bases and the J gene end by 5 bases; junction bases not matched to a gene: 4. The CDR3 is 15 residues long. Germline CDR1 and CDR2: SGHVS and FQNEAQ. CDR3 bases: TGTGCCAGCAGCTTAGCTCGGCTAGCGGGGGACGAGCAGTACTTC. As protein: CASSLARLAGDEQYF.

V is TRBV7-3 and J is TRBJ1-4; D might be TRBD1 (6 bases). Trimming took 5 bases from V and 8 from J, leaving 21 bases between them. Germline lookup yields CDR1 SGHTA and CDR2 FQGTGA. The CDR3 runs 16 residues. CDR3 sequence reads: CASSPSGGGLVEKLFF. As DNA, the CDR3 is TGTGCCAGCAGCCCCTCGGGCGGGGGCTTGGTGGAAAAACTGTTTTTT.

The rearrangement uses TRBV13 and TRBJ2-3; unclear D gene. Between the trimmed V and J ends, which lost 5 bases and 0 bases, there was a span of 12 bases. The germline V gene encodes CDR1 PRHDT and CDR2 FYEKMQ (reference sequence). The CDR3 totals 15 residues. Here the CDR3 DNA reads TGTGCCAGCAGCCACAGCCCTGACAGCACAGATACGCAGTATTTT. Amino acid sequence: CASSHSPDSTDTQYF.

V and J are TRBV5-1 and TRBJ1-2, with unresolved D. V was cut by 3 bases and J by 8 bases, with 20 bases left in between. Germline V lookup: CDR1 SGHRS, CDR2 YFSETQ. The CDR3 totals 15 residues. CDR3 sequence reads: CASSSTPGNPRGYTF. In DNA, the CDR3 is TGCGCCAGCAGCTCTACTCCGGGAAATCCGCGGGGCTACACCTTC.

The rearrangement uses TRBV20-1 and TRBJ2-7, with D perhaps TRBD2 (6 bases). Germline V gene data show CDR1 as DFQATT and CDR2 as SNEGSKA (reference sequence). The length of the CDR3 is 12 residues. V shed 4 bases and J shed 5 bases, with 12 bases lying between them. The CDR3, as DNA: TGCAGTGCTATAGAGGAGGGCCACGAGCAGTACTTC. Its translation: CSAIEEGHEQYF.

The chain uses TRBV7-6 and TRBJ2-7; D is unresolved. Trimming shortened V by 1 base and J by 6 bases, and 13 bases separated the two germline ends. CDR3 length: 14 residues. CDR1 is SGHVS, CDR2 FNYEAQ, per germline. Here the CDR3 DNA reads TGTGCCAGCAGCTTAGGGACCCCTCCGGGCGAGCAGTACTTC. Its translation: CASSLGTPPGEQYF.

This clonotype was seen repeatedly, ten times or more. The gene calls are TRBV6-5 and TRBJ1-1, with a tentative D call TRBD1 (6 bases). Trimming cost V 3 bases and J 0 bases, with 20 bases left between them. The germline gives CDR1 MNHEY, CDR2 SVGAGI. The CDR3 consists of 18 residues. CDR3 DNA sequence: TGTGCCAGCAGTTATCGGGGGACACGGGGATGGGTGAACACTGAAGCTTTCTTT. It is translated as CASSYRGTRGWVNTEAFF.

This clonotype was detected ten times or more. The chain recombines TRBV28 with TRBJ2-7, with 7 bases identical to TRBD1. Germline CDR1 is MDHEN and CDR2 is SYDVKM. This CDR3 contains 15 residues. V gave up 3 bases and J gave up 4 bases; unmatched junction bases: 9. The CDR3 protein is CASSFGRGSRYEQYF. In nucleotides, the CDR3 is TGTGCCAGCAGTTTTGGCAGGGGGTCAAGGTACGAGCAGTACTTC. Variable domain in full (rest from reference TRBV28 and TRBJ2-7): DVKVTQSSRYLVKRTGEKVFLECVQDMDHENMFWYRQDPGLGLRLIYFSYDVKMKEKGDIPEGYSVSREKKERFSLILESASTNQTSMYLCASSFGRGSRYEQYFGPGTRLTVT.

The chain joins TRBV19 to TRBJ2-7; D may be TRBD1 (5 bases). Trimming shortened V by 1 base and J by 0 bases, and 10 bases separated the two germline ends. The germline CDR1 and CDR2 sequences are LNHDA and SQIVND (reference sequence). The CDR3 has 15 amino acids. For the CDR3, the DNA is TGTGCCAGTAGTATAGGAAGAACAGGCTCCTACGAGCAGTACTTC. Its translation is CASSIGRTGSYEQYF. The variable domain in full, completed from reference TRBV19 and TRBJ2-7, reads DGGITQSPKYLFRKEGQNVTLSCEQNLNHDAMYWYRQDPGQGLRLIYYSQIVNDFQKGDIAEGYSVSREKKESFPLTVTSAQKNPTAFYLCASSIGRTGSYEQYFGPGTRLTVT.

The sample holds many counts of this clonotype. The chain joins TRBV6-1 to TRBJ2-2, with TRBD2 matching 16 bases. The CDR3 has 15 amino acids. Germline loops: CDR1 MNHNS, CDR2 SASEGT. J lost 5 bases, V lost 10 bases, and 4 bases had no gene match. DNA of the CDR3: TGTGCCATCCCGGGACTAGCGGGAGGGACCGGGGAGCTGTTTTTT. Translation gives CAIPGLAGGTGELFF.

This chain connects TRBV9 to TRBJ2-2; weak D call: TRBD2 (6 bases). V was shortened by 0 bases and J by 5 bases, with 11 bases between the two germline ends. CDR3 size: 15 residues. CDR1 is SGDLS and CDR2 is YYNGEE in the germline V gene. CDR3 loop: CASSVALGGTGELFF. DNA for the CDR3: TGTGCCAGCAGCGTAGCATTGGGGGGAACCGGGGAGCTGTTTTTT.

This clonotype was detected a few times. V gene TRBV6-5 combines with J gene TRBJ2-7; no reliable D call. This CDR3 spans 14 amino acids. Germline CDR1 and CDR2: MNHEY and SVGAGI. V gave up 2 bases and J gave up 3 bases, with 11 bases separating them. CDR3 DNA: TGTGCCAGCAGTTACGGCAGGTCTGGCTACGAGCAGTACTTC. It codes for CASSYGRSGYEQYF.

This chain links TRBV29-1 with TRBJ1-2, with TRBD1 identical over 9 bases. Germline values: CDR1 SQVTM, CDR2 ANQGSEA. Trimming took 7 bases from V and 6 from J; bases not matched to a gene: 3. CDR3 length: 11 amino acids. In DNA, the CDR3 is TGCAGCGGGACAGGGGATGATGGCTACACCTTC. Its translation: CSGTGDDGYTF. Variable domain in full (rest from reference TRBV29-1 and TRBJ1-2): SAVISQKPSRDICQRGTSLTIQCQVDSQVTMMFWYRQQPGQSLTLIATANQGSEATYESGFVIDKFPISRPNLTFSTLTVSNMSPEDSSIYLCSGTGDDGYTFGSGTRLTVV.

Of note for this clonotype: Given a much more abundant clone one base away, this may be a read error. The chain is built from TRBV7-4 and TRBJ2-5, with D possibly matching TRBD1 (6 bases). The CDR3 covers 15 residues. V lost 3 bases, J lost 3 bases, and 14 bases lay in between. CDR1 and CDR2 (germline): SGHVT, SQSDAQ. DNA of the CDR3: TGTGCCAGCAGCTTCGATCCGGCAGGGGAAGAGACCCAGTACTTC. The encoded protein is CASSFDPAGEETQYF. Filled out from reference TRBV7-4 and TRBJ2-5, the complete variable domain reads GAGVSQSPRYKVAKRGRDVALRCDSISGHVTLYWYRQTLGQGSEVLTYSQSDAQRDKSGRPSGRFSAERPERSVSTLKIQRTEQGDSAVYLCASSFDPAGEETQYFGPGTRLLVL.

In DNA form, the CDR3 reads TGCAGTGCGGGGGGAAAGGGTCCGAACACCGGGGAGCTGTTTTTT. It encodes CSAGGKGPNTGELFF. The rearrangement links TRBV20-1 to TRBJ2-2, with a tentative D call TRBD2 (6 bases). Germline V gene data show CDR1 as DFQATT and CDR2 as SNEGSKA (reference sequence). The CDR3 sequence is 15 residues long. Between the trimmed V and J ends, which lost 6 bases and 0 bases, there was a span of 14 bases.

This clonotype was counted ten times or more. This chain uses TRBV7-3 with TRBJ2-7; D perhaps matches TRBD2 (5 bases). V lost 8 bases and J lost 5, with 16 bases in between. The germline gives CDR1 SGHTA, CDR2 FQGTGA. The CDR3 totals 13 residues. CDR3 protein: CASARLGSDEQYF. DNA of the CDR3: TGTGCCAGCGCACGTCTTGGGAGCGACGAGCAGTACTTC.